Reported below is one T cell receptor (beta chain). What it binds is unknown. The CDR3 contains 14 residues. V dropped 3 bases and J dropped 6 bases, with 11 bases sitting between them. Germline loops: CDR1 KGHDR, CDR2 SFDVKD. TCRdb re-derived calls from the 5' RACE reads in MiXCR, one entry per CDR3 protein. The sample includes around 510,000 distinct CDR3 sequences, roughly 22% of them seen just once. This sample was taken from a study of T-cell memory formation after mild COVID-19. Notes on the study in general: SARS-CoV-2 specificity of second-wave clones peaking day 37 was unconfirmed.

This chain joins TRBV24-1 and TRBJ2-1, with D hard to call. The sequencing sample was made of PBMCs or a T cell subset sorted from them (not recorded which). This TCR was recovered from an adult woman who had mild COVID-19 (a few samples of this study predate the infection). Cell type and time point are not known. CDR3 sequence (DNA): TGTGCCACCAGTGATACCAGGTCGGGCAATGAGCAGTTCTTC. Translated, it gives CATSDTRSGNEQFF.